These 27 T cell receptor beta chains were all obtained from the same sample, sequenced in a study of T cell responses to AZD1222 COVID-19 vaccine. TCRdb's copy holds only in-frame clones and misses some; the assay was immunoSEQ multiplex PCR. The data show some 84,000 clones, 87% seen once. This material consisted of peripheral blood, taken 28 days after the second AZD1222 dose. The receptors stem from an adult who received the AZD1222 COVID-19 vaccine.

This clone was recorded only once. This chain connects TRBV27 to TRBJ2-7; D gene ambiguous. The CDR3 has 13 residues. Germline CDR1 reads MNHEY; CDR2 reads SMNVEV (reference sequence). Deletions cut 4 bases from V and 3 bases from J, with 10 bases between. Here the CDR3 reads CASSWGRNYEQYF. The CDR3 DNA follows: TGTGCCAGCAGTTGGGGTCGGAACTACGAGCAGTACTTC.

To note about this clone: Sequence at one end of the junction differs from germline and may be a read error. The chain links TRBV5-1 to TRBJ2-2, with TRBD1 identical over 8 bases. Germline V lookup: CDR1 SGHRS, CDR2 YFSETQ. The CDR3 is made up of 16 amino acids. This chain's CDR3 is CASCLTPGGNTGELFF. The CDR3 DNA reads TGCGCCAGCTGCTTGACCCCAGGGGGCAACACCGGGGAGCTGTTTTTT. The variable domain in full, with the rest retrieved from reference TRBV5-1 and TRBJ2-2, is KAGVTQTPRYLIKTRGQQVTLSCSPISGHRSVSWYQQTPGQGLQFLFEYFSETQRNKGNFPGRFSGRQFSNSRSEMNVSTLELGDSALYLCASCLTPGGNTGELFFGEGSRLTVL.

This clone was detected only once. The chain recombines TRBV11-2 with TRBJ2-1; 7 positions match TRBD1. Trimming cost V 4 bases and J 9 bases; bases outside gene matches: 6. The CDR3 extends over 13 amino acids. Germline V gene lookup returns CDR1 SGHAT and CDR2 FQNNGV. The CDR3 loop is CASSSTGVGEQFF. In DNA form, the CDR3 reads TGTGCCAGCAGCTCCACAGGGGTGGGTGAGCAGTTCTTC.

The chain combines TRBV9 with TRBJ1-3; D gene uncertain. There are 12 residues in the CDR3. Germline V gene sequence: CDR1 SGDLS, CDR2 YYNGEE. Trimming pared 4 bases from V and 4 bases from J, leaving 6 bases between. CDR3 DNA sequence: TGTGCCAGCAGCCCCATGGGAAACACCATATATTTT. Amino acids: CASSPMGNTIYF.

V gene TRBV7-3 combines with J gene TRBJ2-1; perhaps TRBD2 as D (5 bases). Germline V gene lookup returns CDR1 SGHTA and CDR2 FQGTGA. The V end was cut by 5 bases, the J end by 14 bases, with 16 bases between. The CDR3 has 12 amino acids. The CDR3 DNA is TGTGCCAGCAGCCCCGGGGAAGGGTATAAGTTCTTC. Residues: CASSPGEGYKFF.

The chain couples TRBV24-1 to TRBJ2-5; no clear D. Trimming cost V 2 bases and J 2 bases, with 5 bases left between them. The CDR3 is 13 residues long. Germline values: CDR1 KGHDR, CDR2 SFDVKD. The DNA for the CDR3 is TGTGCCACCAGTGATTGGGAACAAGAGACCCAGTACTTC. Translated: CATSDWEQETQYF.

This clone was detected only a few times. The chain has TRBV7-6 and TRBJ1-2, with D maybe TRBD1 (5 bases). The V and J ends lost 5 bases and 2 bases respectively, with 30 bases between them. Germline CDR1 SGHVS, CDR2 FNYEAQ. This CDR3 is 20 amino acids long. This chain's CDR3 is CASSPAGPIGVGSLNYGYTF. Written as DNA, the CDR3 is TGTGCCAGCAGCCCTGCCGGGCCAATAGGGGTGGGCTCGCTGAACTATGGCTACACCTTC. Full variable domain (missing parts from reference TRBV7-6 and TRBJ1-2): GAGVSQSPRYKVTKRGQDVALRCDPISGHVSLYWYRQALGQGPEFLTYFNYEAQQDKSGLPNDRFSAERPEGSISTLTIQRTEQRDSAMYRCASSPAGPIGVGSLNYGYTFGSGTRLTVV.

The V call is TRBV6-2 or TRBV6-3, the J call TRBJ1-3, with no clear D. The CDR3 is 12 amino acids. Germline V gives CDR1 MNHEY, CDR2 SVGEGT. V was trimmed by 2 bases and J by 3 bases, leaving 2 bases between them. The CDR3 nucleotides are TGTGCCAGCAGTTACGTTGGAAACACCATATATTTT. Translated: CASSYVGNTIYF.

The rearrangement uses TRBV19 and TRBJ2-7; 8 nucleotides align to TRBD1. V trimming: 3 bases; J trimming: 6 bases; junction bases outside the gene matches: 7. Germline CDR1 and CDR2: LNHDA and SQIVND (reference sequence). The CDR3 consists of 14 residues. The CDR3 loop reads CASSIGQGAIEQYF. Written as DNA, the CDR3 is TGTGCCAGTAGTATCGGGCAGGGGGCGATCGAGCAGTACTTC.

The V and J genes are TRBV6-4 and TRBJ1-2; D remains ambiguous. From germline, CDR1 is MRHNA and CDR2 SNTAGT. This CDR3 contains 12 residues. Deletions cut 2 bases from V and 4 bases from J, with 5 bases between. CDR3 sequence: CASSDPGYGYTF. The DNA of the CDR3 is TGTGCCAGCAGTGACCCGGGCTATGGCTACACCTTC.

This chain connects TRBV18 to TRBJ1-1, with a weak D call TRBD1 (5 bases). In germline, CDR1 is KGHSH, CDR2 LQKENI. The V and J ends lost 6 bases and 1 base respectively, with 18 bases between them. This CDR3 has 16 residues. CDR3 region: CASSRTTAEQNTEAFF. The CDR3 DNA reads as TGTGCCAGCTCGCGGACAACGGCAGAGCAGAACACTGAAGCTTTCTTT.

This sequence joins TRBV7-2 and TRBJ1-1; D gene ambiguous. V gave up 5 bases and J gave up 0 bases, with 10 bases separating them. Germline V lookup: CDR1 SGHTA, CDR2 FQGNSA. This CDR3 has 14 residues. The CDR3 DNA follows: TGTGCCAGCAGCCCTCCCCCGCTGAACACTGAAGCTTTCTTT. The encoded protein is CASSPPPLNTEAFF. The complete variable domain, with remaining parts taken from reference TRBV7-2 and TRBJ1-1, reads GAGVSQSPSNKVTEKGKDVELRCDPISGHTALYWYRQSLGQGLEFLIYFQGNSAPDKSGLPSDRFSAERTGGSVSTLTIQRTQQEDSAVYLCASSPPPLNTEAFFGQGTRLTVV.

The chain recombines TRBV19 with TRBJ2-5; 7 bases line up with TRBD2. V shed 6 bases and J 9 bases; nucleotides not matched to a gene: 16. The CDR3 is 15 residues long. CDR1 is LNHDA and CDR2 is SQIVND in the germline V gene (reference sequence). CDR3 in amino acids: CASSKGLADKRPQYF. For the CDR3, the DNA is TGTGCCAGTAGCAAGGGGCTAGCGGACAAGAGACCCCAGTACTTC.

The chain joins TRBV6-2 or TRBV6-3 to TRBJ2-7; perhaps TRBD1 as D (6 bases). V was cut by 4 bases and J by 0 bases, with 25 bases left in between. The CDR3 is 19 amino acids. The germline V gene has CDR1 MNHEY and CDR2 SVGEGT. This CDR3 reads CASSSFATQSGAFSYEQYF. CDR3 DNA: TGTGCCAGCAGTTCTTTCGCCACACAATCAGGGGCTTTCTCCTACGAGCAGTACTTC.

The rearrangement links TRBV19 to TRBJ1-2; possibly TRBD1 for D (5 bases). Looked up from germline, CDR1 is LNHDA and CDR2 is SQIVND (reference sequence). Trimming removed 8 bases from V and 4 bases from J, with 20 bases in between. The CDR3 length is 15 residues. DNA for the CDR3: TGTGCCAGTTTTTATCCGGGGGACGGGCTCTATGGCTACACCTTC. It yields the protein CASFYPGDGLYGYTF.

The CDR3 loop reads CASSSLGTGAPGETQYF. The CDR3 DNA follows: TGTGCCAGCAGCTCCCTCGGGACGGGGGCCCCGGGAGAGACCCAGTACTTC. The V gene is TRBV11-2, the J gene TRBJ2-5, with D perhaps given as TRBD1 or TRBD2 (6 bases each). Germline CDR1 and CDR2: SGHAT and FQNNGV. The V gene lost 4 bases and the J gene lost 4 bases, with 22 bases spanning the gap. CDR3 length equals 17 residues.

CDR3 amino acids: CATSREFRHTEAFF. DNA for the CDR3: TGTGCCACCAGCAGAGAATTCCGGCACACTGAAGCTTTCTTT. This chain joins TRBV15 and TRBJ1-1, with D unclear. Germline V gene lookup returns CDR1 LNHNV and CDR2 YYDKDF (reference sequence). The CDR3 loop spans 14 amino acids. V lost 0 bases to trimming and J lost 3 bases, with 8 bases between them. Filled out from reference TRBV15 and TRBJ1-1, the complete variable domain reads DAMVIQNPRYQVTQFGKPVTLSCSQTLNHNVMYWYQQKSSQAPKLLFHYYDKDFNNEADTPDNFQSRRPNTSFCFLDIRSPGLGDTAMYLCATSREFRHTEAFFGQGTRLTVV.

The chain has TRBV5-1 and TRBJ2-7, with unresolved D. CDR3 length: 13 amino acids. Trimming left V 2 bases short and J 5 bases short, with 11 bases between. Germline loops: CDR1 SGHRS, CDR2 YFSETQ. For the CDR3, the DNA is TGCGCCAGCAGCTTAGTGGGGTTCGACGAGCAGTACTTC. This codes for CASSLVGFDEQYF.

The rearrangement joins TRBV6-5 to TRBJ1-1; D gene uncertain. The germline V gene has CDR1 MNHEY and CDR2 SVGAGI. CDR3 size: 15 residues. The V and J ends lost 9 bases and 3 bases respectively, with 20 bases between them. CDR3 nucleotides: TGTGCCAGTTCCGCCCGTGGGAGCGTGGACACTGAAGCTTTCTTT. Amino acid sequence: CASSARGSVDTEAFF.

The chain is built from TRBV5-6 and TRBJ1-1; no clear D gene. CDR1 is SGHDT, CDR2 YYEEEE, per germline. V was shortened by 0 bases and J by 7 bases, with 7 bases between the two germline ends. This CDR3 has 12 residues. CDR3 in DNA: TGTGCCAGCAGCTTGGGGGCGGATGAAGCTTTCTTT. Its translation: CASSLGADEAFF.

This rearrangement joins TRBV9 to TRBJ1-1; D gene uncertain. Trimming removed 1 base at V and 5 bases at J, with 12 bases between. The CDR3 spans 14 residues. The V gene's germline CDR1 is SGDLS and CDR2 YYNGEE. The CDR3 bases are TGTGCCAGCAGCGTAAGGGAACTGGGGACTGAAGCTTTCTTT. Translation: CASSVRELGTEAFF. Filled out from reference TRBV9 and TRBJ1-1, the complete variable domain reads DSGVTQTPKHLITATGQRVTLRCSPRSGDLSVYWYQQSLDQGLQFLIQYYNGEERAKGNILERFSAQQFPDLHSELNLSSLELGDSALYFCASSVRELGTEAFFGQGTRLTVV.

The chain is built from TRBV2 and TRBJ2-7, with TRBD1 as a possible D gene (6 bases). Germline-derived CDR1 and CDR2 are SNHLY and FYNNEI. Deletions cut 6 bases from V and 2 bases from J, with 8 bases between. This CDR3 has 12 residues. In DNA form, the CDR3 reads TGTGCCAGCAGAGGGGGAACCTACGAGCAGTACTTC. Translating it yields CASRGGTYEQYF.

The rearrangement joins TRBV19 to TRBJ1-1; 7 nucleotides agree with TRBD1. Germline V gives CDR1 LNHDA, CDR2 SQIVND (reference sequence). There are 14 residues in the CDR3. Trimming removed 6 bases from V and 3 bases from J; junction bases left unmatched: 7. In DNA, the CDR3 is TGTGCCAGTAGCAACAGGGGAAGTTACACTGAAGCTTTCTTT. Protein: CASSNRGSYTEAFF.

This chain joins TRBV6-5 and TRBJ1-2, with no clear D. V shed 9 bases and J shed 0 bases, with 17 bases lying between them. CDR1 and CDR2 (germline): MNHEY, SVGAGI. The CDR3 totals 15 residues. The CDR3, as DNA: TGTGCCAGTCGGGAAGAGGGCAGGACTAACTATGGCTACACCTTC. This encodes CASREEGRTNYGYTF.

The V gene is TRBV6-5, the J gene TRBJ2-7; D remains unclear. The germline CDR1 and CDR2 sequences are MNHEY and SVGAGI. CDR3 length: 11 residues. V lost 4 bases, J lost 4 bases, and 5 bases lay in between. The DNA of the CDR3 is TGTGCCAGCAGTTCCCGTTACGAGCAGTACTTC. Its translation is CASSSRYEQYF.

V gene TRBV7-8 combines with J gene TRBJ1-2, with D tentatively TRBD1 (6 bases). The CDR3 covers 15 residues. V lost 3 bases and J 4 bases, leaving 15 bases between the germline ends. CDR1 and CDR2 (germline): SGHVS, FQNEAQ. CDR3 nucleotides: TGTGCCAGCAGCTTGTTCACAGGGCGGGGCTATGGCTACACCTTC. It is translated as CASSLFTGRGYGYTF.

The J gene is TRBJ1-1, the V gene TRBV24-1, with a tentative D call TRBD1 (6 bases). The CDR3 covers 15 residues. The V end lost 2 bases, the J end lost 3 bases, and 12 bases lay between the germline ends. The germline V gene encodes CDR1 KGHDR and CDR2 SFDVKD. In DNA form, the CDR3 reads TGTGCCACCAGTGATTCACAGGGTCCGGACACTGAAGCTTTCTTT. Translating it yields CATSDSQGPDTEAFF.